A single sample gave rise to the 15 T cell receptor beta chains below, sequenced in a study of CD8+ T cells in alopecia areata. Treatment specified: oral pan-JAK inhibitor, 5-10 mg twice daily. Extracted RNA was reverse transcribed into cDNA, the sequencing template. Clones were sequenced by immunoSEQ multiplex PCR, and TCRdb holds only the in-frame ones, with some missing. The sample includes roughly 120,000 clones, roughly 50% seen only once; the top ten take more than 10%. Here the sequenced sample was CD8+ T cells sorted from blood, taken at week 24, from a patient treated with tofacitinib. Receptor source: a human donor with alopecia areata.

The chain links TRBV7-3 to TRBJ2-4, with TRBD2 identical over 11 bases. Germline trimming cut 0 bases from V and 5 bases from J; bases unmatched to any gene: 6. CDR1 and CDR2 from the germline V gene are SGHTA and FQGTGA. The CDR3 length is 17 residues. CDR3 protein: CASSLTSSGGHENIQYF. CDR3 bases: TGTGCCAGCAGCTTAACGTCTAGCGGGGGGCATGAAAACATTCAGTACTTC. Full variable domain (missing parts from reference TRBV7-3 and TRBJ2-4): GAGVSQTPSNKVTEKGKYVELRCDPISGHTALYWYRQSLGQGPEFLIYFQGTGAADDSGLPNDRFFAVRPEGSVSTLKIQRTERGDSAVYLCASSLTSSGGHENIQYFGAGTRLSVL.

DNA of the CDR3: TGTGCCAGTAGCCGCCTGCCGGCCAACACTGAAGCTTTCTTT. As protein: CASSRLPANTEAFF. The genes are TRBV19 and TRBJ1-1; D is ambiguous. V lost 6 bases, J lost 2 bases, and 13 bases lay in between. The V gene's germline CDR1 is LNHDA and CDR2 SQIVND (reference sequence). The CDR3 totals 14 residues. The whole variable domain, remainder taken from reference TRBV19 and TRBJ1-1, is DGGITQSPKYLFRKEGQNVTLSCEQNLNHDAMYWYRQDPGQGLRLIYYSQIVNDFQKGDIAEGYSVSREKKESFPLTVTSAQKNPTAFYLCASSRLPANTEAFFGQGTRLTVV.

V and J are TRBV4-3 and TRBJ1-6; D is ambiguous. The germline gives CDR1 LGHNA, CDR2 YSLEER. The CDR3 has 15 amino acids. The V end was cut by 4 bases, the J end by 0 bases, with 7 bases between. CDR3: CASSRISSYNSPLHF. CDR3 coding DNA: TGCGCCAGCAGCCGGATCAGCTCCTATAATTCACCCCTCCACTTT.

This clone was counted a few times. The chain has TRBV5-1 and TRBJ2-7; TRBD2 might be the D (6 bases). V dropped 1 base and J dropped 9 bases, with 11 bases sitting between them. The CDR3 runs to 12 residues. CDR1 is SGHRS and CDR2 is YFSETQ in the germline V gene. In nucleotides, the CDR3 is TGCGCCAGCAGCTTGCCGGGGGAAGGGCAGTACTTC. Translation: CASSLPGEGQYF.

The J gene is TRBJ2-6, the V gene TRBV25-1; perhaps D is TRBD1 or TRBD2 (5 bases each). This CDR3 is built from 18 residues. Trimming took 0 bases from V and 0 from J, leaving 12 bases between them. Germline-derived CDR1 and CDR2 are MGHDK and SYGVNS. The CDR3 DNA is TGTGCCAGCAGTGAATATACGGGGCGGATCTCTGGGGCCAACGTCCTGACTTTC. Translated: CASSEYTGRISGANVLTF.

This sequence joins TRBV5-1 and TRBJ2-7, with D uncertain. V shed 0 bases and J shed 3 bases, with 7 bases lying between them. CDR1 and CDR2 from the germline V gene are SGHRS and YFSETQ. The CDR3 sequence is 13 residues long. The CDR3 DNA is TGCGCCAGCAGCTTGGTTCTCAACTACGAGCAGTACTTC. This encodes CASSLVLNYEQYF.

V usage is TRBV14 and J usage is TRBJ2-6; D ambiguous. CDR3 length: 21 amino acids. Looked up from germline, CDR1 is SGHDN and CDR2 is FVKESK. V dropped 1 base and J dropped 0 bases, with 22 bases sitting between them. Written as DNA, the CDR3 is TGTGCCAGCAGCCAAGTTCGGTCCGAGTTACACACCAACTCTGGGGCCAACGTCCTGACTTTC. Amino acids: CASSQVRSELHTNSGANVLTF.

This clone appeared a single time. The CDR3 sequence: CASSQGWWGDSEQFF. CDR3 DNA sequence: TGTGCCAGCAGCCAAGGTTGGTGGGGGGATAGTGAGCAGTTCTTC. V gene TRBV14 combines with J gene TRBJ2-1; perhaps TRBD2 as D (6 bases). The germline V and J ends were trimmed by 1 base and 9 bases, with 16 bases remaining between them. CDR3 length: 15 amino acids. Looked up from germline, CDR1 is SGHDN and CDR2 is FVKESK.

This chain joins TRBV10-3 and TRBJ1-5, with D uncertain. This CDR3 contains 14 residues. Germline CDR1 ENHRY, CDR2 SYGVKD. V was pared by 3 bases and J by 0 bases, with 6 bases between. The CDR3 loop reads CAISDASSNQPQHF. The CDR3 bases are TGTGCCATCAGTGACGCCAGTAGCAATCAGCCCCAGCATTTT.

This clone has just a few counts. V gene TRBV4-3 combines with J gene TRBJ1-1; 7 nucleotides line up with TRBD1. This CDR3 contains 18 residues. Germline CDR1 LGHNA, CDR2 YSLEER. J lost 0 bases, V lost 0 bases, and 10 bases had no gene match. The CDR3 here is CASSQEWDSLIMNTEAFF. CDR3 coding DNA: TGCGCCAGCAGCCAAGAATGGGACAGCCTTATCATGAACACTGAAGCTTTCTTT.

The sample holds one count of this clone. The chain uses TRBV6-5 and TRBJ2-7, with 8 positions matching TRBD2. CDR1 is MNHEY and CDR2 is SVGAGI in the germline V gene. The J segment lost 0 bases and the V segment lost 0 bases, leaving 4 bases of the junction unmatched. This CDR3 has 16 residues. The CDR3 nucleotides are TGTGCCAGCAGTTACTCACCTAGCGGGCACTCCTACGAGCAGTACTTC. This gives the protein CASSYSPSGHSYEQYF.

The genes are TRBV5-6 and TRBJ1-2, with D unresolved. The length of the CDR3 is 17 residues. The V end was cut by 4 bases, the J end by 8 bases, with 27 bases between. Germline CDR1 reads SGHDT; CDR2 reads YYEEEE. The DNA of the CDR3 is TGTGCCAGCAGCCCCGGTTCTTCAAGTCCAACCGGGAAGGGCTACACCTTC. Protein: CASSPGSSSPTGKGYTF.

The V and J genes are TRBV11-2 and TRBJ1-1; 7 nucleotides line up with TRBD1. CDR3 length equals 12 residues. Germline loops: CDR1 SGHAT, CDR2 FQNNGV. Unmatched junction bases numbered 3, after V lost 4 bases and J lost 7 bases. The DNA for the CDR3 is TGTGCCAGCAGCTGGGACAGACTTGAAGCTTTCTTT. Protein product: CASSWDRLEAFF.

The chain joins TRBV5-6 to TRBJ2-1, with 11 bases lining up with TRBD2. Germline V gene data show CDR1 as SGHDT and CDR2 as YYEEEE. The CDR3 is 15 residues long. Losses at the gene ends were 0 bases for V and 8 bases for J; bases not matched to a gene: 4. CDR3: CASSLALAGGYEQFF. CDR3 bases: TGTGCCAGCAGCTTGGCTCTAGCGGGGGGCTATGAGCAGTTCTTC.

The V gene is TRBV27, the J gene TRBJ1-5; possibly TRBD1 for D (5 bases). The CDR3 is made up of 14 amino acids. Germline CDR1 is MNHEY and CDR2 is SMNVEV (reference sequence). V lost 6 bases to trimming and J lost 2 bases, with 11 bases between them. In DNA, the CDR3 is TGTGCCAGCAGCCACGGGGGAGGCAATCAGCCCCAGCATTTT. It codes for CASSHGGGNQPQHF.